This TCR beta chain was identified during a study of T cell changes during pregnancy in multiple sclerosis. The method was immunoSEQ multiplex PCR; TCRdb's version includes in-frame clones alone and lacks a portion of them. The data hold over 50,000 clones, with 89% observed a single time. Germline V lookup: CDR1 SGHRS, CDR2 YFSETQ. The ends lost 3 bases at V and 2 bases at J; junction bases unmatched: 3. The CDR3 has 14 amino acids. The TCR was taken from a female donor with multiple sclerosis, enrolled in a pregnancy study. Material: peripheral blood, obtained after pregnancy. This chain joins TRBV5-1 and TRBJ2-3; 7 nucleotides line up with TRBD1. CDR3 bases: TGCGCCAGCAGCTACGGACAGGACACAGATACGCAGTATTTT. It translates to CASSYGQDTDTQYF.